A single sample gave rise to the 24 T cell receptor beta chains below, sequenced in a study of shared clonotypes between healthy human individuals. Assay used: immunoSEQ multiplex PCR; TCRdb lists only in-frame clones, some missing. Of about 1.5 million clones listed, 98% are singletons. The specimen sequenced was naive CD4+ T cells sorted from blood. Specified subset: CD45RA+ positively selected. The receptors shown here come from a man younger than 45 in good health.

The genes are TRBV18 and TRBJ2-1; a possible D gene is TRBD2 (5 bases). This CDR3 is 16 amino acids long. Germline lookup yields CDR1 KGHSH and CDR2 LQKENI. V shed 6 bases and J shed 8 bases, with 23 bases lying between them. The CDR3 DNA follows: TGTGCCAGCTCTCGTGCCTCTGACTACTGGTGGGATGAGCAGTTCTTC. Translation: CASSRASDYWWDEQFF.

CDR3 nucleotides: TGTGCCTGGAGTGTAAAAAGGGGGACTAGCGGGAGTCGGGGCACAGATACGCAGTATTTT. It encodes CAWSVKRGTSGSRGTDTQYF. The chain joins TRBV30 to TRBJ2-3; 14 nucleotides align to TRBD2. CDR1 and CDR2 from the germline V gene are GTSNPN and SVGIG (reference sequence). The CDR3 runs to 20 residues. V trimming: 0 bases; J trimming: 1 base; junction bases outside the gene matches: 12.

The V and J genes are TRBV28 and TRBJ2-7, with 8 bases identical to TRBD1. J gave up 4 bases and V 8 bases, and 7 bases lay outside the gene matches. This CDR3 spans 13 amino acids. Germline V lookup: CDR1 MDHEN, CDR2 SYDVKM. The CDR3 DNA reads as TGTGCCAGCCTCCGGGACAGGAGTTACGAGCAGTACTTC. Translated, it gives CASLRDRSYEQYF.

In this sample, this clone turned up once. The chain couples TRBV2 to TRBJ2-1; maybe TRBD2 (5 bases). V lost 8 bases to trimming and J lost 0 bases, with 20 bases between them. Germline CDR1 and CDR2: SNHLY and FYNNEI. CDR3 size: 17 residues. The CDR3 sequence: CASSRATLPSSYNEQFF. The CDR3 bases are TGTGCCAGCTCGCGGGCGACCCTCCCCAGCTCCTACAATGAGCAGTTCTTC.

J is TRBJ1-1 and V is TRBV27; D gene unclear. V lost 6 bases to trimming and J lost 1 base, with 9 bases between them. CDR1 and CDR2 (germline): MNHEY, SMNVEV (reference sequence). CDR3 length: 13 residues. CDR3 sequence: CASRNSGNTEAFF. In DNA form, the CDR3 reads TGTGCCAGCAGAAACAGCGGGAACACTGAAGCTTTCTTT.

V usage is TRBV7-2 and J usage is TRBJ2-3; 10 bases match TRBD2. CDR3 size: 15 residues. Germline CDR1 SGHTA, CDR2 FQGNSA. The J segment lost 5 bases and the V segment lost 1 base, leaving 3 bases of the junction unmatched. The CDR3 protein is CASSLESGRVDTQYF. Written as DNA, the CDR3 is TGTGCCAGCAGCTTAGAAAGCGGGAGGGTAGATACGCAGTATTTT.

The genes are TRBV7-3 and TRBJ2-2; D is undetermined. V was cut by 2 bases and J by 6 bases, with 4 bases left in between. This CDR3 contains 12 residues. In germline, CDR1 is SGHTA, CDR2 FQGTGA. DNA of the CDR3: TGTGCCAGCAGCTTACCTCCCGGGGAGCTGTTTTTT. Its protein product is CASSLPPGELFF.

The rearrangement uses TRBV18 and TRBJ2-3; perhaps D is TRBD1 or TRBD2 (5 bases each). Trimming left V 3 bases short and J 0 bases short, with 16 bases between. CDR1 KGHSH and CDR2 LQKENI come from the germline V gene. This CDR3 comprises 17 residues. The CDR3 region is CASSPRGRASSTDTQYF. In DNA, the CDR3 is TGTGCCAGCTCACCGAGGGGCCGGGCTTCTAGCACAGATACGCAGTATTTT. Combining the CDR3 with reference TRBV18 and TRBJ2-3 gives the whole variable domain NAGVMQNPRHLVRRRGQEARLRCSPMKGHSHVYWYRQLPEEGLKFMVYLQKENIIDESGMPKERFSAEFPKEGPSILRIQQVVRGDSAAYFCASSPRGRASSTDTQYFGPGTRLTVL.

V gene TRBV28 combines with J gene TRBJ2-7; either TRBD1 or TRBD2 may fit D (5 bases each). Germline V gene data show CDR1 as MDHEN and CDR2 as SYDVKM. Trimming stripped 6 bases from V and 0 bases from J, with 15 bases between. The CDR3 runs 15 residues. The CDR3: CASRGIGARSYEQYF. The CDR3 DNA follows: TGTGCCAGCAGGGGCATCGGGGCCCGCTCCTACGAGCAGTACTTC.

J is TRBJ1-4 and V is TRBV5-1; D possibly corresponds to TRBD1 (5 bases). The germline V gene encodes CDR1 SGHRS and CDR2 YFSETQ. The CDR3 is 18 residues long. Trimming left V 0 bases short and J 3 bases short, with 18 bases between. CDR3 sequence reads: CASSLVPRDLLANEKLFF. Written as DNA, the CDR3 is TGCGCCAGCAGCTTGGTGCCCAGGGACCTTTTGGCTAATGAAAAACTGTTTTTT.

The chain's CDR3 is CASSSLGQAQETQYF. In nucleotides, the CDR3 is TGTGCCAGCAGTTCCCTAGGACAGGCTCAAGAGACCCAGTACTTC. The chain combines TRBV27 with TRBJ2-5, with 7 bases lining up with TRBD1. Germline CDR1 MNHEY, CDR2 SMNVEV (reference sequence). The CDR3 totals 15 residues. With 4 bases clipped from V and 2 bases from J, the junction kept 7 bases outside the gene matches.

The CDR3 reads CASSQVPGLAPNNEQFF. CDR3 DNA sequence: TGTGCCAGCAGCCAAGTTCCGGGACTAGCTCCAAACAATGAGCAGTTCTTC. This chain connects TRBV14 to TRBJ2-1, with 9 bases that match TRBD2. This CDR3 is 17 amino acids long. V dropped 1 base and J dropped 5; count of bases not matched to a gene: 9. The germline CDR1 and CDR2 sequences are SGHDN and FVKESK.

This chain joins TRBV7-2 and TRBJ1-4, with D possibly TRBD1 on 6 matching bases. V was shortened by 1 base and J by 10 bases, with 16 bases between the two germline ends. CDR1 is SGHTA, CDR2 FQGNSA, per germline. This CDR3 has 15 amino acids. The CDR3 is CASSLGTAGSGKLFF. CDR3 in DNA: TGTGCCAGCAGCTTAGGGACAGCCGGATCGGGAAAACTGTTTTTT.

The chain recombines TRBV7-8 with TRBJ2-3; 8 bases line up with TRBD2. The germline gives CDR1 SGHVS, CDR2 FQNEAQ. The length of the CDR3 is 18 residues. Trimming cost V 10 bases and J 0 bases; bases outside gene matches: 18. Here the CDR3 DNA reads TGTGCCAAAGCGGCGGGAGGCGACTCGTTTACTAGCACAGATACGCAGTATTTT. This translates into CAKAAGGDSFTSTDTQYF.

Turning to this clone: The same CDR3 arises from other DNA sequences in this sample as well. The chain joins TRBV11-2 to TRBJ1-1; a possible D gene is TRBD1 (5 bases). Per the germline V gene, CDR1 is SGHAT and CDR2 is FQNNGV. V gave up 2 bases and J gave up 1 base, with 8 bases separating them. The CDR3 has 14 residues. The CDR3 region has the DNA TGTGCCAGCAGCTTAACAGGACCGAACACTGAAGCTTTCTTT. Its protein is CASSLTGPNTEAFF.

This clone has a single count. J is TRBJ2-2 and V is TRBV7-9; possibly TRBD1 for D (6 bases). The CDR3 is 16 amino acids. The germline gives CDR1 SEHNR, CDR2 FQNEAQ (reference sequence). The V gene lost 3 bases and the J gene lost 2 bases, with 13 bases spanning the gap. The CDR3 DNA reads TGTGCCAGCAGCTTTCAACGGACAGCCAACACCGGGGAGCTGTTTTTT. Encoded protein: CASSFQRTANTGELFF.

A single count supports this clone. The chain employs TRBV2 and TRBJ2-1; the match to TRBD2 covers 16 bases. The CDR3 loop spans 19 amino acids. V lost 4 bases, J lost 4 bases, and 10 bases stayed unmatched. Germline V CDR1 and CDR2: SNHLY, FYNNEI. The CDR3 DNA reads TGTGCCAGCAGTGGTTCGGGACTAGCGGGAGGGCGGGCGTACAATGAGCAGTTCTTC. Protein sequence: CASSGSGLAGGRAYNEQFF.

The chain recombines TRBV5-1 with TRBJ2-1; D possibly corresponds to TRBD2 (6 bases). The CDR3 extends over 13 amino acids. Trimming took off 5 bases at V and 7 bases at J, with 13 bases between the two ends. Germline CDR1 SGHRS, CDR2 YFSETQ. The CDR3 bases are TGCGCCAGCAGTCGGGACTCGTTAAATGAGCAGTTCTTC. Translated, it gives CASSRDSLNEQFF.

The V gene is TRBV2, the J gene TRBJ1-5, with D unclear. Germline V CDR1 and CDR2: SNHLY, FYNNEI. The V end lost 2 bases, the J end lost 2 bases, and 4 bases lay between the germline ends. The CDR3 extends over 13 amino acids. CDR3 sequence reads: CASSEYGNQPQHF. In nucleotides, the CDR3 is TGTGCCAGCAGTGAATACGGCAATCAGCCCCAGCATTTT.

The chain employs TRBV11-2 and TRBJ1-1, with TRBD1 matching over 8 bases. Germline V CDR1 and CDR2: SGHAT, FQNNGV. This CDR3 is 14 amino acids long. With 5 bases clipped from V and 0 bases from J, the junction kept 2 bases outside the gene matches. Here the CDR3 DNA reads TGTGCCAGCAGCCCGGACAGGGTGAACACTGAAGCTTTCTTT. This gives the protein CASSPDRVNTEAFF. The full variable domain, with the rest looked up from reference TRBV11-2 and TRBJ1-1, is EAGVAQSPRYKIIEKRQSVAFWCNPISGHATLYWYQQILGQGPKLLIQFQNNGVVDDSQLPKDRFSAERLKGVDSTLKIQPAKLEDSAVYLCASSPDRVNTEAFFGQGTRLTVV.

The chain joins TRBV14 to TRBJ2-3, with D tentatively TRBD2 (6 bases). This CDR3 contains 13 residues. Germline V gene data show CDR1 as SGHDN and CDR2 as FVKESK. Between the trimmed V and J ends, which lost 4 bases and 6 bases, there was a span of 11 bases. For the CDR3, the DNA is TGTGCCAGCAGCCTCAGCGGGCTTGATACGCAGTATTTT. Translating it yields CASSLSGLDTQYF.

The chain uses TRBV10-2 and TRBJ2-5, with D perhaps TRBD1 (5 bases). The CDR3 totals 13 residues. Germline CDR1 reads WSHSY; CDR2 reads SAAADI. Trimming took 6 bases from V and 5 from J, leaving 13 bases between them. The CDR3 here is CASSRRGGETQYF. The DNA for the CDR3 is TGCGCCAGCAGCAGAAGGGGTGGGGAGACCCAGTACTTC.

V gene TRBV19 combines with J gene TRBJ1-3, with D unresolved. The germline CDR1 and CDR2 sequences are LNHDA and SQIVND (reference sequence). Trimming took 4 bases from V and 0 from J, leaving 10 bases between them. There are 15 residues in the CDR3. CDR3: CASSRQRYSGNTIYF. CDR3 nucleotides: TGTGCCAGTAGTAGGCAGCGGTACTCTGGAAACACCATATATTTT.

This chain's CDR3 is CASSSPGTSGRAEQYF. DNA of the CDR3: TGTGCCAGCAGCTCCCCCGGGACTAGCGGGAGGGCCGAACAGTACTTC. V gene TRBV7-8 combines with J gene TRBJ2-7, with 16 bases that match TRBD2. The CDR3 covers 16 residues. The V segment lost 4 bases and the J segment 10 bases; nucleotides outside the gene matches: 10. In germline, CDR1 is SGHVS, CDR2 FQNEAQ.